This T cell receptor delta chain was sequenced in a study of gamma-delta T cells after stem cell transplantation. TCRdb redid clone calling on the RT-PCR reads using CATT. The sample has more than 10,000 delta-chain clones; 1.3% are singletons. Comments on this clone: TCRdb assigns this DNA the protein of a much larger clone, which departs from its translation at residue 6; this likely reflects a read error, and the protein shown comes from translating the DNA.

This TCR was recovered from a human donor. It is not recorded whose cells these are; they may come from a transplant donor. Sequenced input: gamma-delta T cells.

The CDR3 sequence: CACDTIGDRGTDKLIF. The CDR3 bases are TGTGCCTGTGACACCATCGGGGATCGAGGGACCGATAAACTCATCTTT. This sequence joins TRDV2 and TRDJ1; D is possibly TRDD3 (6 bases). This CDR3 has 16 amino acids. Germline V gene data show CDR1 as GEAIGNYY and CDR2 as EKD. Deletions cut 0 bases from V and 2 bases from J, with 15 bases between.